Below, 20 T cell receptor beta chains from the same sample are listed, as sequenced in a study of long-term antiretroviral therapy in people with HIV (dated by TCRdb to the early 2020s). The immunoSEQ hsTCRB v3.0 assay was used at survey level resolution to sequence the TRB variable region. TCRdb stores this immuneACCESS table with in-frame sequences only. Part of the clones is absent; in the studies checked, under half of the shortfall reflects unresolved V genes, and no reason is known for the rest. The sample table holds over 15,000 clones, of which about 91% were seen once. Around 9.3% of the sample rests with the top ten. Specimen: unsorted PBMCs, collected 0.3 years after starting antiretroviral therapy. The receptors stem from a man aged 60 to 75 with HIV.

The chain joins TRBV11-2 to TRBJ2-7, with TRBD1 as a possible D gene (6 bases). The ends were cut back, 5 bases at V and 5 bases at J, with 19 bases in the middle. Germline V gives CDR1 SGHAT, CDR2 FQNNGV. The CDR3 runs to 15 residues. CDR3 sequence: CASSIEQGSGNEQYF. The CDR3 DNA is TGTGCCAGCAGCATCGAACAGGGCTCCGGCAACGAGCAGTACTTC. Looking up the rest from reference TRBV11-2 and TRBJ2-7 gives the full variable domain: EAGVAQSPRYKIIEKRQSVAFWCNPISGHATLYWYQQILGQGPKLLIQFQNNGVVDDSQLPKDRFSAERLKGVDSTLKIQPAKLEDSAVYLCASSIEQGSGNEQYFGPGTRLTVT.

V usage is TRBV4-3 and J usage is TRBJ1-1, with 8 bases fitting TRBD1. From germline, CDR1 is LGHNA and CDR2 YSLEER. This CDR3 comprises 16 residues. The junction had 4 bases not matched to a gene; V was cut back by 0 bases and J by 1 base. The CDR3 sequence: CASSQDGTGENTEAFF. CDR3 coding DNA: TGCGCCAGCAGCCAAGACGGGACAGGCGAGAACACTGAAGCTTTCTTT.

V is TRBV9 and J is TRBJ1-5, with D uncertain. V was clipped by 2 bases and J by 5 bases, with 8 bases between them. CDR1 is SGDLS and CDR2 is YYNGEE in the germline V gene. This CDR3 has 13 residues. This CDR3 is CASSVDGYQPQHF. The CDR3 DNA is TGTGCCAGCAGCGTTGACGGATATCAGCCCCAGCATTTT.

The chain employs TRBV10-3 and TRBJ1-1; D not resolved. Germline-derived CDR1 and CDR2 are ENHRY and SYGVKD. Trimming shortened V by 10 bases and J by 0 bases, and 9 bases separated the two germline ends. This CDR3 region has 12 residues. The CDR3 nucleotides are TGTGCCACTTCGTCGGTGAACACTGAAGCTTTCTTT. Translation: CATSSVNTEAFF.

The chain joins TRBV7-9 to TRBJ2-2, with D possibly being TRBD2 (5 bases). Germline V CDR1 and CDR2: SEHNR, FQNEAQ (reference sequence). V was cut by 6 bases and J by 4 bases, with 18 bases left in between. This CDR3 has 16 amino acids. The CDR3 sequence is CASSFLNPRGTGELFF. The CDR3 DNA is TGTGCCAGCAGTTTCCTTAATCCCCGGGGCACCGGGGAGCTGTTTTTT. Full variable domain (missing parts from reference TRBV7-9 and TRBJ2-2): DTGVSQNPRHKITKRGQNVTFRCDPISEHNRLYWYRQTLGQGPEFLTYFQNEAQLEKSRLLSDRFSAERPKGSFSTLEIQRTEQGDSAMYLCASSFLNPRGTGELFFGEGSRLTVL.

The genes are TRBV27 and TRBJ1-2, with D perhaps matching TRBD1 (6 bases). Germline V gene data show CDR1 as MNHEY and CDR2 as SMNVEV (reference sequence). The CDR3 has 13 residues. V was pared by 6 bases and J by 4 bases, with 12 bases between. Here the CDR3 reads CASRRGAAYGYTF. CDR3 DNA: TGTGCCAGCAGGAGGGGGGCCGCCTATGGCTACACCTTC.

V usage is TRBV14 and J usage is TRBJ1-1; no reliable D call. The germline gives CDR1 SGHDN, CDR2 FVKESK. Between the trimmed V and J ends, which lost 4 bases and 5 bases, there was a span of 8 bases. The CDR3 extends over 12 amino acids. CDR3 nucleotides: TGTGCCAGCAGCCTGCCGCGGACTGAAGCTTTCTTT. Its protein is CASSLPRTEAFF.

V is TRBV5-1 and J is TRBJ1-1, with D perhaps TRBD1 (5 bases). V was clipped by 4 bases and J by 0 bases, with 25 bases between them. CDR1 is SGHRS and CDR2 is YFSETQ in the germline V gene. The CDR3 loop spans 19 amino acids. DNA of the CDR3: TGCGCCAGCAGCCCTCTGCCTCCGAGTCCCGGGACGGTGAACACTGAAGCTTTCTTT. This sequence encodes CASSPLPPSPGTVNTEAFF.

The CDR3 DNA sequence: TGCGCCAGCAGCTTGGGGACTAGCGGGAGCACCCAAGAGACCCAGTACTTC. Its protein product is CASSLGTSGSTQETQYF. V gene TRBV5-1 combines with J gene TRBJ2-5; TRBD2 matches at 13 bases. V lost 0 bases to trimming and J lost 1 base; unmatched junction nucleotides: 3. CDR1 SGHRS and CDR2 YFSETQ come from the germline V gene. This CDR3 is built from 17 residues.

This chain joins TRBV18 and TRBJ2-7; 8 bases fit TRBD2. Losses at the gene ends were 6 bases for V and 3 bases for J; bases not matched to a gene: 10. The CDR3 runs to 15 residues. CDR1 KGHSH and CDR2 LQKENI come from the germline V gene. DNA of the CDR3: TGTGCCAGCTCGTCCTTCTCGCGGGGGGACTACGAGCAGTACTTC. As protein: CASSSFSRGDYEQYF.

This clone has only one observation. The chain has TRBV6-5 and TRBJ1-6; D uncertain. Germline V gives CDR1 MNHEY, CDR2 SVGAGI. CDR3 size: 13 residues. V lost 5 bases to trimming and J lost 7 bases, with 9 bases between them. In DNA form, the CDR3 reads TGTGCCAGCAGTCCAAGGGAGAATTCACCCCTCCACTTT. It is translated as CASSPRENSPLHF.

The rearrangement joins TRBV4-3 to TRBJ2-7; unclear D gene. This CDR3 is 16 amino acids long. Trimming removed 0 bases at V and 2 bases at J, with 14 bases between. The germline CDR1 and CDR2 sequences are LGHNA and YSLEER. The CDR3 sequence: CASSQDPWGSAYEQYF. CDR3 DNA sequence: TGCGCCAGCAGCCAAGATCCCTGGGGTTCGGCCTACGAGCAGTACTTC.

The chain has TRBV29-1 and TRBJ2-4; the D gene is possibly TRBD1 (5 bases). Between the trimmed V and J ends, which lost 5 bases and 0 bases, there was a span of 11 bases. Germline assignment: CDR1 SQVTM and CDR2 ANQGSEA. This CDR3 comprises 14 residues. The chain's CDR3 is CSVKGILAKNIQYF. As DNA, the CDR3 is TGCAGCGTTAAGGGGATCCTAGCCAAAAACATTCAGTACTTC.

The chain is built from TRBV29-1 and TRBJ2-5; 7 nucleotides align to TRBD2. With V trimmed by 3 bases and J by 7 bases, 14 bases remained unmatched. This CDR3 comprises 15 residues. Looked up from germline, CDR1 is SQVTM and CDR2 is ANQGSEA. The CDR3 DNA sequence: TGCAGCGTTGACTCTGCGGTTGAGGCTAGCGGGACCCAGTACTTC. Its protein is CSVDSAVEASGTQYF.

The chain has TRBV2 and TRBJ1-5; 9 bases map to TRBD1. Germline V gene lookup returns CDR1 SNHLY and CDR2 FYNNEI. This CDR3 has 14 residues. J lost 2 bases, V lost 4 bases, and 0 bases had no gene match. This CDR3 reads CASSGTGGNQPQHF. The CDR3 DNA reads as TGTGCCAGCAGTGGGACAGGGGGCAATCAGCCCCAGCATTTT.

The chain joins TRBV5-8 to TRBJ2-1; 10 bases agree with TRBD1. Trimming cost V 3 bases and J 7 bases; bases outside gene matches: 7. CDR1 is SGHTS and CDR2 is YDEGEE in the germline V gene. The CDR3 runs to 15 residues. CDR3 coding DNA: TGTGCCAGCAGCTCCAATGACAGGGGGCTTAATGAGCAGTTCTTC. The encoded protein is CASSSNDRGLNEQFF. Drawing the rest from reference TRBV5-8 and TRBJ2-1, the complete variable domain is EAGVTQSPTHLIKTRGQQATLRCSPISGHTSVYWYQQALGLGLQFLLWYDEGEERNRGNFPPRFSGRQFPNYSSELNVNALELEDSALYLCASSSNDRGLNEQFFGPGTRLTVL.

In its sample, this clone was seen once. The chain is built from TRBV23-1 and TRBJ2-7, with D perhaps TRBD1 (6 bases). TRBV23-1 is sorted into the ORF group, with uncertain function. V was trimmed by 2 bases and J by 4 bases, leaving 12 bases between them. CDR3 length equals 14 residues. CDR3 amino acids: CASSQRRGFYEQYF. The CDR3 DNA reads TGCGCCAGCAGTCAACGCAGGGGATTTTACGAGCAGTACTTC.

The V and J genes are TRBV30 and TRBJ1-4, with D uncertain. Germline CDR1 reads GTSNPN; CDR2 reads SVGIG (reference sequence). V lost 2 bases and J 4 bases, leaving 8 bases between the germline ends. This CDR3 is 13 amino acids long. The chain's CDR3 is CAWSLAVNEKLFF. The CDR3 bases are TGTGCCTGGAGTCTAGCGGTTAATGAAAAACTGTTTTTT.

The chain employs TRBV5-6 and TRBJ2-5; D is undetermined. The CDR3 length is 13 residues. Germline CDR1 SGHDT, CDR2 YYEEEE. Trimming stripped 2 bases from V and 2 bases from J, with 7 bases between. CDR3 region: CASSFDLQETQYF. The CDR3 DNA reads as TGTGCCAGCAGCTTCGATTTACAAGAGACCCAGTACTTC.

The chain's CDR3 is CASSLGMGTDTQYF. CDR3 bases: TGTGCCAGCAGCTTGGGGATGGGCACAGATACGCAGTATTTT. V gene TRBV5-8 combines with J gene TRBJ2-3; D is unclear. V was trimmed by 0 bases and J by 1 base, leaving 6 bases between them. The CDR3 consists of 14 residues. Germline CDR1 is SGHTS and CDR2 is YDEGEE.